A single sample gave rise to the 28 T cell receptor beta chains below, sequenced in a study of T cells in Graves' hyperthyroidism and ophthalmopathy. RNA transcripts were the template for amplifying TCR beta CDR3 regions. An initial round of RT-PCR targeting the TCR CDR3 relied on the HTBI primer set. TCRdb ran MiXCR on the multiplex PCR reads and lists one entry per CDR3 protein. The sample records over 700,000 distinct CDR3 sequences, over 35% being singletons. The material sequenced was blood. Receptor source: a man between 18 and 35 years old with Graves' hyperthyroidism.

This clonotype was observed a few times. The chain has TRBV6-5 and TRBJ2-5; no firm D call. In germline, CDR1 is MNHEY, CDR2 SVGAGI. Trimming removed 2 bases at V and 0 bases at J, with 7 bases between. The CDR3 contains 14 residues. The CDR3: CASSYTVNQETQYF. In DNA, the CDR3 is TGTGCCAGCAGTTACACGGTCAACCAAGAGACCCAGTACTTC.

The chain combines TRBV25-1 with TRBJ2-5; 7 bases align to TRBD1. The CDR3 loop spans 16 amino acids. V gave up 6 bases and J gave up 5 bases; unmatched junction bases: 15. From germline, CDR1 is MGHDK and CDR2 SYGVNS. CDR3 bases: TGTGCCAGCAGCTCCGGACAGGCAGGGGGTGTCGAGACCCAGTACTTC. Translating it yields CASSSGQAGGVETQYF.

As to this clonotype: A single base separates this from a much larger clone, so it may be a read error. This sequence joins TRBV29-1 and TRBJ2-5; the match to TRBD1 covers 7 bases. The CDR3 runs to 16 residues. Germline values: CDR1 SQVTM, CDR2 ANQGSEA. The CDR3 DNA reads TGCAGCGCTGAAGAGCTAACCGGGACAGCGCAAGAGACCCAGTACTTC. As protein: CSAEELTGTAQETQYF. Full variable domain (remainder filled in from reference TRBV29-1 and TRBJ2-5): SAVISQKPSRDICQRGTSLTIQCQVDSQVTMMFWYRQQPGQSLTLIATANQGSEATYESGFVIDKFPISRPNLTFSTLTVSNMSPEDSSIYLCSAEELTGTAQETQYFGPGTRLLVL.

This clonotype was counted once. This chain joins TRBV29-1 and TRBJ2-5; D tentatively reads TRBD1 or TRBD2 (5 bases each). Trimming stripped 4 bases from V and 5 bases from J, with 11 bases between. CDR3 length: 12 residues. Germline assignment: CDR1 SQVTM and CDR2 ANQGSEA. For the CDR3, the DNA is TGCAGCGTTGGGGGGATAAAGGAGACCCAGTACTTC. Translated, it gives CSVGGIKETQYF. The full variable domain, in which reference TRBV29-1 and TRBJ2-5 provide the parts outside the CDR3, is SAVISQKPSRDICQRGTSLTIQCQVDSQVTMMFWYRQQPGQSLTLIATANQGSEATYESGFVIDKFPISRPNLTFSTLTVSNMSPEDSSIYLCSVGGIKETQYFGPGTRLLVL.

This clonotype was observed many times. The V call is TRBV10-3, the J call TRBJ2-7, with 7 bases lining up with TRBD2. Germline V CDR1 and CDR2: ENHRY, SYGVKD. The trim removed 3 bases at V and 5 bases at J, leaving 4 bases unmatched. The CDR3 totals 13 residues. The CDR3 sequence is CAISEDSGNEQYF. The DNA for the CDR3 is TGTGCCATCAGTGAAGACAGCGGGAACGAGCAGTACTTC.

J is TRBJ2-7 and V is TRBV7-2, with D possibly being TRBD2 (5 bases). V shed 8 bases and J shed 0 bases, with 11 bases lying between them. This CDR3 comprises 13 residues. CDR1 SGHTA and CDR2 FQGNSA come from the germline V gene. The CDR3 here is CASRGRSSYEQYF. CDR3 nucleotide sequence: TGTGCCAGCCGCGGGCGGAGCTCCTACGAGCAGTACTTC.

Comment on this clonotype: The junction shows a germline mismatch at one end, possibly a read error. This chain uses TRBV2 with TRBJ2-2; no firm D call. The CDR3 totals 12 residues. The V gene's germline CDR1 is SNHLY and CDR2 FYNNEI. The CDR3 DNA sequence: TGTGCCAGCACACGGGTCGGAAAGAGTCCGTTCTTC. Translation gives CASTRVGKSPFF.

Only a few counts were recorded for this clonotype. The V and J genes are TRBV20-1 and TRBJ2-5, with D maybe TRBD1 (6 bases). V lost 5 bases and J 4 bases, leaving 23 bases between the germline ends. In germline, CDR1 is DFQATT, CDR2 SNEGSKA (reference sequence). This CDR3 is built from 16 residues. The CDR3 here is CSAARGGFEGAETQYF. The CDR3 DNA reads TGCAGTGCTGCGCGAGGGGGATTCGAGGGCGCAGAGACCCAGTACTTC.

Many counts were recorded for this clonotype. The V and J genes are TRBV19 and TRBJ2-7, with TRBD2 identical over 7 bases. This CDR3 comprises 15 residues. Germline values: CDR1 LNHDA, CDR2 SQIVND (reference sequence). Unmatched junction bases numbered 10, after V lost 5 bases and J lost 3 bases. The CDR3 loop reads CASSPRDYPDYEQYF. The CDR3 coding sequence is TGTGCCAGTAGTCCCCGGGACTACCCCGACTACGAGCAGTACTTC.

There are a few counts of this clonotype. V usage is TRBV12-3 or TRBV12-4 and J usage is TRBJ1-3; no definite D call. The CDR3 contains 16 residues. The V end lost 3 bases, the J end lost 0 bases, and 12 bases lay between the germline ends. CDR3 bases: TGTGCCAGCAGTTTCCGCGGACGGGACTCTGGAAACACCATATATTTT. Its protein product is CASSFRGRDSGNTIYF.

The chain links TRBV2 to TRBJ2-6, with D uncertain. The CDR3 contains 13 residues. Trimming shortened V by 5 bases and J by 2 bases, and 4 bases separated the two germline ends. Germline CDR1 is SNHLY and CDR2 is FYNNEI. Here the CDR3 reads CASSITGANVLTF. The CDR3 nucleotides read TGTGCCAGCAGTATTACTGGGGCCAACGTCCTGACTTTC.

About this clonotype itself: Since a much larger clone is just one base distant, this may be a read error. The chain carries TRBV10-3 and TRBJ2-5, with TRBD2 matching 8 bases. The ends lost 4 bases at V and 2 bases at J; junction bases unmatched: 3. The CDR3 loop spans 14 amino acids. CDR1 and CDR2 from the germline V gene are ENHRY and SYGVKD. The CDR3 loop is CAISASGSQETQYF. The CDR3 nucleotides read TGTGCCATCAGTGCGAGCGGGAGTCAAGAGACCCAGTACTTC.

The chain employs TRBV7-6 and TRBJ2-7; a weak D match, TRBD1 (8 bases). V was cut by 2 bases and J by 5 bases, with 31 bases left in between. This CDR3 region has 20 residues. The germline CDR1 and CDR2 sequences are SGHVS and FNYEAQ. The CDR3 sequence: CASSLLSPQGSWGGQDEQYF. CDR3 sequence (DNA): TGTGCCAGCAGCTTATTGAGCCCTCAGGGCAGTTGGGGGGGACAGGACGAGCAGTACTTC.

The chain joins TRBV20-1 to TRBJ2-5; TRBD1 matches at 7 bases. Germline trimming cut 0 bases from V and 6 bases from J; bases unmatched to any gene: 7. CDR3 size: 14 residues. The germline V gene has CDR1 DFQATT and CDR2 SNEGSKA (reference sequence). For the CDR3, the DNA is TGCAGTGCTAGAGATATTGACAGGGCGAAGACCCAGTACTTC. Translation: CSARDIDRAKTQYF.

This clonotype has at least ten counts. The J gene is TRBJ1-6, the V gene TRBV7-2; TRBD1 agrees at 8 bases. The CDR3 is 16 amino acids. Per the germline V gene, CDR1 is SGHTA and CDR2 is FQGNSA. V shed 8 bases and J 0 bases; nucleotides not matched to a gene: 6. CDR3 DNA sequence: TGTGCCAGCTCGGACAGGGCGAGCTCCTATAATTCACCCCTCCACTTT. Amino acid sequence: CASSDRASSYNSPLHF.

DNA for the CDR3: TGTGCCATCAGTGGGGACAGTAGCAATCAGCCCCAGCATTTT. The encoded protein is CAISGDSSNQPQHF. The gene calls are TRBV10-3 and TRBJ1-5; 7 nucleotides align to TRBD1. Germline V gene lookup returns CDR1 ENHRY and CDR2 SYGVKD. The CDR3 sequence is 14 residues long. V lost 4 bases, J lost 0 bases, and 0 bases stayed unmatched.

This clonotype showed up just a few times. V and J are TRBV7-9 and TRBJ2-5; D is perhaps TRBD2 (5 bases). This CDR3 is built from 13 residues. The V gene lost 3 bases and the J gene lost 6 bases, with 11 bases spanning the gap. CDR1 is SEHNR, CDR2 FQNEAQ, per germline (reference sequence). This CDR3 reads CASSFGEGKTQYF. In DNA, the CDR3 is TGTGCCAGCAGCTTCGGAGAGGGCAAGACCCAGTACTTC.

The rearrangement joins TRBV7-9 to TRBJ2-7; 7 bases agree with TRBD1. J gave up 3 bases and V 3 bases, and 5 bases lay outside the gene matches. The CDR3 has 14 amino acids. Germline CDR1 is SEHNR and CDR2 is FQNEAQ (reference sequence). The CDR3 spells CASSFPDRDYEQYF. The CDR3 nucleotides are TGTGCCAGCAGCTTTCCCGACAGGGACTACGAGCAGTACTTC.

The chain is built from TRBV25-1 and TRBJ1-2, with TRBD1 matching over 9 bases. Trimming took 4 bases from V and 6 from J; bases not matched to a gene: 6. The CDR3 extends over 14 amino acids. CDR1 and CDR2 (germline): MGHDK, SYGVNS. The CDR3 DNA is TGTGCCAGCAGTGCTCCCGACAGGGGGGATGGCTACACCTTC. The encoded protein is CASSAPDRGDGYTF.

The rearrangement links TRBV11-2 to TRBJ2-5; D is uncertain. Trimming removed 1 base from V and 0 bases from J, with 6 bases in between. The V gene's germline CDR1 is SGHAT and CDR2 FQNNGV. CDR3 length: 14 residues. The CDR3 loop is CASSLGQHQETQYF. For the CDR3, the DNA is TGTGCCAGCAGCTTAGGACAACACCAAGAGACCCAGTACTTC.

The table lists this clonotype with many counts. The rearrangement links TRBV29-1 to TRBJ2-7, with 8 bases aligning to TRBD2. This CDR3 contains 14 residues. Germline V gene sequence: CDR1 SQVTM, CDR2 ANQGSEA. The junction had 6 bases not matched to a gene; V was cut back by 5 bases and J by 0 bases. In nucleotides, the CDR3 is TGCAGCGTTCCTAGCGGGCAAAGCTCCTACGAGCAGTACTTC. Its protein product is CSVPSGQSSYEQYF.

The chain carries TRBV6-1 and TRBJ1-4; D remains ambiguous. CDR1 and CDR2 (germline): MNHNS, SASEGT. The germline V and J ends were trimmed by 5 bases and 8 bases, with 9 bases remaining between them. CDR3 length: 12 amino acids. CDR3 DNA: TGTGCCAGCAGTAACCCGGCGGAAAAACTGTTTTTT. Residues: CASSNPAEKLFF.

The chain recombines TRBV29-1 with TRBJ1-2; D remains ambiguous. V gave up 8 bases and J gave up 2 bases, with 9 bases separating them. Per germline, CDR1 SQVTM and CDR2 ANQGSEA. This CDR3 contains 11 residues. The CDR3 DNA sequence: TGCAGCTACGACACAAACTATGGCTACACCTTC. It specifies CSYDTNYGYTF.

The chain couples TRBV29-1 to TRBJ2-3; 7 bases fit TRBD1. V lost 1 base and J lost 5; bases outside the gene matches: 6. This CDR3 contains 14 residues. CDR1 and CDR2 (germline): SQVTM, ANQGSEA. CDR3 coding DNA: TGCAGCGTTGAAGTAGGGACAGTGGGAGATACGCAGTATTTT. Its translation: CSVEVGTVGDTQYF.

V gene TRBV7-9 combines with J gene TRBJ1-1; D gene ambiguous. V lost 8 bases and J lost 2, with 18 bases in between. The CDR3 has 15 amino acids. CDR1 and CDR2 (germline): SEHNR, FQNEAQ (reference sequence). The CDR3 here is CASPGEEGDNTEAFF. In DNA form, the CDR3 reads TGTGCCAGCCCGGGAGAGGAAGGAGATAACACTGAAGCTTTCTTT.

This clonotype was picked up one time. CDR3 loop: CASSGELSGGYTF. Here the CDR3 DNA reads TGTGCCAGCAGTGGGGAGTTATCCGGGGGCTACACCTTC. V and J are TRBV6-1 and TRBJ1-2; unclear D gene. The CDR3 spans 13 residues. The ends were cut back, 4 bases at V and 8 bases at J, with 14 bases in the middle. Germline V gene sequence: CDR1 MNHNS, CDR2 SASEGT.

V usage is TRBV25-1 and J usage is TRBJ1-2; D is possibly TRBD1 (5 bases). V lost 9 bases and J 3 bases, leaving 17 bases between the germline ends. CDR3 size: 14 residues. Germline assignment: CDR1 MGHDK and CDR2 SYGVNS. In DNA, the CDR3 is TGTGCCAGTAGCCAAGAAGTCAGGGACTATGGCTACACCTTC. It yields the protein CASSQEVRDYGYTF.

The table lists this clonotype with many counts. The rearrangement uses TRBV29-1 and TRBJ2-7; no reliable D call. Deletions cut 5 bases from V and 3 bases from J, with 8 bases between. CDR1 and CDR2 (germline): SQVTM, ANQGSEA. The CDR3 runs 11 residues. For the CDR3, the DNA is TGCAGCGTTTGCGCGAACTACGAGCAGTACTTC. This codes for CSVCANYEQYF.